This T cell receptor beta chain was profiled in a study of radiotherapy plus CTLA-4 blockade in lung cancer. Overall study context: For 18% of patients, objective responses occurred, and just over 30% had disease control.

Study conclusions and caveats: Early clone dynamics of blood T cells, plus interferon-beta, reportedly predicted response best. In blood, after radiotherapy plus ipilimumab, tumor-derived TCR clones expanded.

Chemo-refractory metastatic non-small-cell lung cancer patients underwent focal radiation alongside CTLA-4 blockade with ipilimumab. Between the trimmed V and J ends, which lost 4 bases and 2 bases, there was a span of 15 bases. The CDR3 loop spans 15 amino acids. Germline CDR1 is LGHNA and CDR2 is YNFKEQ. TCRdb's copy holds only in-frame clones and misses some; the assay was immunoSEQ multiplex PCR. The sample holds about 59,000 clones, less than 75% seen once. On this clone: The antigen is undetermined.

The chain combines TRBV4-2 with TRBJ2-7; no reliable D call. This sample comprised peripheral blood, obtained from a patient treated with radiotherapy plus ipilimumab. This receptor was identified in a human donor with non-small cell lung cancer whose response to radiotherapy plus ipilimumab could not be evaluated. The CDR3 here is CASSPSQTETYEQYF. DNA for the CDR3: TGTGCCAGCAGCCCGTCCCAAACAGAAACCTACGAGCAGTACTTC.